This T cell receptor (beta chain) appears in the sequencing data of a study of blood T cell repertoires in COVID-19 (dated by TCRdb to 2018 to 2021). Context from the whole study: Samples covering the acute and convalescent phases of COVID-19 were provided by collaborators in the United States, Italy and Spain. Where HLA class I and class II types were available, the types were taken from metadata supplied by the sample provider, not from assay-based typing. Nearly every sample came with metadata listing a de-identified subject ID, COVID-19 status, age in years and sex. The prospective study material was composed of cDNA or gDNA derived from T cells, B-cell-depleted T cells, or PBMCs. The repertoires were released in a freely available public database intended as a resource for research on the immune response to SARS-CoV-2. The samples were drawn from the first 160 participants of the ongoing ImmuneRACE study and from over 950 subjects provided by 6 global collaborators. Subjects who had been exposed to COVID-19, were actively infected with it, or had recovered from it provided the deeply sampled blood TCRbeta repertoires that made up the dataset. Study-wide conclusions, independent of this receptor: The amount of clinical and demographic metadata varied by source and participant and was provided uncurated.

Note on this clone: This receptor's antigen is unknown. It has no much larger one-base neighbor in the sample; base qualities were not kept.

In the prospective study, participants were roughly 18 to 95 years old, resided in approximately 25 geographic areas of the United States, and were enrolled through a virtual design. In the prospective study, cohorts were assigned on the basis of participant-reported clinical history obtained from a screening survey and a study questionnaire. Recovered participants in ImmuneRACE Cohort 3 were defined by two consecutive negative NP/OP PCR tests, clearance by a healthcare professional, or resolution of symptoms. Each participant in the prospective study had whole blood, serum and a nasopharyngeal or oropharyngeal swab collected by mobile phlebotomists. Participants in the prospective study had the option to provide additional blood draws and questionnaires over a roughly 2-month period. Blood samples from the prospective study were shipped frozen or at room temperature prior to DNA extraction. Trimming takes 3 bases from V and 8 bases from J, and the germline ends sit 17 bases apart. CDR1 and CDR2 (LGHNA, YNFKEQ) derive from the germline V gene. The CDR3 covers 16 residues, taking in both the cysteine and the phenylalanine. Here the CDR3 DNA is all that survives: 48 bases in frame from base 1.

TCRbeta CDR3 regions were amplified from genomic DNA by means of the immunoSEQ Assay, a bias-controlled multiplex PCR. The source study handled its data this way. The number of nucleated cells in each sample was estimated from the amplification of reference gene primers within the assay. To quantify the absolute abundance of each unique TCRbeta CDR3 rearrangement, sequence reads were collapsed and filtered. Productive Simpson clonality was computed per sample as the square root of Simpson's diversity index over productive rearrangements. TCRdb carries this immuneACCESS record with in-frame sequences only. Its versions omit some clonotypes, under half of them owing to an unresolved V gene in the studies checked, with the rest unexplained. V and J calls and clone size are those listed in that table; D and trimming were worked out from the DNA. The sample yields about 480,000 clones; 80% to 90% were counted once. The leading ten clones occupy 6.5% to 8.5% of the sample.

The V and J segments used are TRBV4-2 and TRBJ1-6; TRBD1 could be the D gene, as 5 bases match. The sample consisted of PBMCs or T cells enriched from blood (not recorded which). This receptor was obtained from a woman aged 60-75 years who had recovered from COVID-19. The DNA sequence follows: TGTGCCAGCAGCCAGGACGGGGGGACTCCGGATTCACCCCTCCACTTT. The encoded protein is CASSQDGGTPDSPLHF.